The entry below describes one T cell receptor beta chain. A universal primer binding site was introduced by template switching. The final cDNA contained unique molecular identifiers. TCRdb processed the 5' RACE reads anew with MiXCR; each CDR3 protein has one entry. The sample contains about 730,000 distinct CDR3 sequences, about 20% of which appear only once. This entry comes from a study of identical twins. Germline V gene lookup returns CDR1 LGHNA and CDR2 YNFKEQ. The CDR3 consists of 17 residues. Unmatched junction bases numbered 7, after V lost 2 bases and J lost 1 base. These data were also reused for a study on T cells expressing NK-cell markers. That source reports: The authors derived TCR beta repertoires from sorted CD3+CD56+NKG2C+, CD3+CD56+NKG2C- and CD3+CD56-NKG2C+ T cells. Eight donors were sequenced, seven testing HCMV-seropositive and one testing seronegative. Evidence did not settle whether expanded NKG2C+ T cell clones targeted HCMV.

Sequencing used PBMCs. The sequence derives from a woman between 18 and 30 years old in good health. The chain is built from TRBV4-2 and TRBJ2-3; 9 bases map to TRBD2. CDR3 sequence (DNA): TGTGCCAGCAGCCAACAAGAGACTAGCGGACGCACAGATACGCAGTATTTT. This sequence encodes CASSQQETSGRTDTQYF.